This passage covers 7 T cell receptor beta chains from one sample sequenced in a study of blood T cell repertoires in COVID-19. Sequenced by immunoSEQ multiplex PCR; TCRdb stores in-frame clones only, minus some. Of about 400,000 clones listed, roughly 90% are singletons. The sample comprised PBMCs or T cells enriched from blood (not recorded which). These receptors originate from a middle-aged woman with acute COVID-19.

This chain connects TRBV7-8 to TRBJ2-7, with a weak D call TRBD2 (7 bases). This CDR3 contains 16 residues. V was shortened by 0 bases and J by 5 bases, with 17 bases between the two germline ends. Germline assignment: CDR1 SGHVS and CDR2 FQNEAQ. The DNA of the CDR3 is TGTGCCAGCAGCTTAGCCCCCAATAGGGGGAGGGACGAGCAGTACTTC. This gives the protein CASSLAPNRGRDEQYF.

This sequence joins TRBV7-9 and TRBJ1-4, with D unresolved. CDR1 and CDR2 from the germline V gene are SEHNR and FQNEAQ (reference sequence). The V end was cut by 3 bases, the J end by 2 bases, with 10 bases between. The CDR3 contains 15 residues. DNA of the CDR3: TGTGCCAGCAGCTTGAGCGGATCCACTAATGAAAAACTGTTTTTT. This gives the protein CASSLSGSTNEKLFF. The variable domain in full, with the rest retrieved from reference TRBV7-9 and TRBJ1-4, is DTGVSQNPRHKITKRGQNVTFRCDPISEHNRLYWYRQTLGQGPEFLTYFQNEAQLEKSRLLSDRFSAERPKGSFSTLEIQRTEQGDSAMYLCASSLSGSTNEKLFFGSGTQLSVL.

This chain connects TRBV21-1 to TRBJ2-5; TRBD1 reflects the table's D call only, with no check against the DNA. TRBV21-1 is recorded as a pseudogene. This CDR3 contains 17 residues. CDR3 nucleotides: TGTGCCAGCAGCAAGCAGACCGCGGACAGGGCCAGCGAGACCCAGTACTTC. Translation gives CASSKQTADRASETQYF.

CDR3 sequence (DNA): TGTGCCAGTAGTCAAGACAGTTTCAAGGGCACTGAAGCTTTCTTT. Protein sequence: CASSQDSFKGTEAFF. The chain couples TRBV19 to TRBJ1-1; D might be TRBD1 (5 bases). The CDR3 loop spans 15 amino acids. With 5 bases removed from V and 4 bases from J, the gap between germline ends came to 17 bases. Germline CDR1 reads LNHDA; CDR2 reads SQIVND (reference sequence).

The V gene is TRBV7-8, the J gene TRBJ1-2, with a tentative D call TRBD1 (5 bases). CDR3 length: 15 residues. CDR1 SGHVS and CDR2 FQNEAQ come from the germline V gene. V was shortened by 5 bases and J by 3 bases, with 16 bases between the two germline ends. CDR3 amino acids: CASSARTRGHYGYTF. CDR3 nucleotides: TGTGCCAGCAGCGCCCGGACAAGAGGACACTATGGCTACACCTTC.

The CDR3 loop is CASSLSGGGGSYEQYF. The CDR3 nucleotides are TGTGCCAGCAGCTTATCCGGGGGTGGAGGATCCTACGAGCAGTACTTC. This chain joins TRBV13 and TRBJ2-7; perhaps TRBD2 as D (6 bases). The CDR3 runs to 16 residues. Germline lookup yields CDR1 PRHDT and CDR2 FYEKMQ (reference sequence). V gave up 2 bases and J gave up 1 base, with 15 bases separating them.

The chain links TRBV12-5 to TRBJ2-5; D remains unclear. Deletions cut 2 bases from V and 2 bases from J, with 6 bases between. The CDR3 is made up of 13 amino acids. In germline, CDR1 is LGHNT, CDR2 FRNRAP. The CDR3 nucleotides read TGTGCTAGTGGTTTGTCAGGTCAAGAGACCCAGTACTTC. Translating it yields CASGLSGQETQYF.